Shown below are 10 T cell receptor beta chains from a single sample sequenced in a study of blood T cells in healthy people across ages. PCR was performed a second time for roughly 7 to 12 cycles using a sample-barcoded 5' primer and a J-beta primer mix. TCRdb used MiXCR to reprocess the 5' RACE reads, holding one entry per CDR3 protein. The table shows 750,000 to 950,000 distinct CDR3 sequences, with roughly 25% occurring only once. The data were also submitted as part of a second study, on T cells of mothers and their children.

Sequencing input: blood. Every receptor here comes from a boy aged 5 to 17 in good health.

The chain is built from TRBV6-5 and TRBJ1-4, with TRBD1 identical over 9 bases. V was clipped by 5 bases and J by 8 bases; unmatched bases: 6. This CDR3 is 14 amino acids long. The germline gives CDR1 MNHEY, CDR2 SVGAGI. The CDR3 here is CASSRGTGQEKLFF. The CDR3 nucleotides read TGTGCCAGCAGTAGGGGGACAGGGCAGGAAAAACTGTTTTTT.

This clonotype was recorded once. The rearrangement uses TRBV27 and TRBJ2-1; D gene uncertain. Trimming pared 4 bases from V and 6 bases from J, leaving 10 bases between. Looked up from germline, CDR1 is MNHEY and CDR2 is SMNVEV (reference sequence). The CDR3 spans 13 residues. The CDR3 is CASSSVPFNEQFF. The CDR3, as DNA: TGTGCCAGCAGTTCAGTGCCGTTCAATGAGCAGTTCTTC.

The CDR3 protein is CASSQRDRANQETQYF. The DNA of the CDR3 is TGCGCCAGCAGTCAACGGGACAGGGCGAACCAAGAGACCCAGTACTTC. The J gene is TRBJ2-5, the V gene TRBV23-1; 9 bases fit TRBD1. TRBV23-1 carries the ORF label, with uncertain function. The CDR3 has 16 residues. The junction had 4 bases not matched to a gene; V was cut back by 2 bases and J by 0 bases.

The J gene is TRBJ1-5, the V gene TRBV2; D is perhaps TRBD1 (5 bases). The CDR3 extends over 13 amino acids. The germline V gene encodes CDR1 SNHLY and CDR2 FYNNEI. V lost 6 bases, J lost 6 bases, and 12 bases lay in between. The CDR3: CASRWQGVQPQHF. CDR3 in DNA: TGTGCCAGCAGGTGGCAGGGAGTTCAGCCCCAGCATTTT.

The chain couples TRBV12-3 or TRBV12-4 to TRBJ1-2, with TRBD1 matching 7 bases. V was pared by 6 bases and J by 4 bases, with 11 bases of the junction left unmatched. The CDR3 runs to 15 residues. The CDR3 nucleotides are TGTGCCAGCAGCCCGAGACAGGGCTGGAGCTATGGCTACACCTTC. Its translation: CASSPRQGWSYGYTF.

This clonotype was seen more than once but under ten times. The rearrangement links TRBV29-1 to TRBJ2-5; D might be TRBD2 (5 bases). This CDR3 has 14 amino acids. Germline loops: CDR1 SQVTM, CDR2 ANQGSEA. V shed 2 bases and J shed 11 bases, with 21 bases lying between them. In DNA, the CDR3 is TGCAGCGTTGAATCCCTCCGGGGAGAGGAAGAGCAGTACTTC. This translates into CSVESLRGEEEQYF.

At least ten counts were recorded for this clonotype. A junction boundary mismatches the germline segment, possibly from a read error. This chain connects TRBV12-3 or TRBV12-4 to TRBJ2-5; the D is unclear. The CDR3 loop spans 13 amino acids. CDR3 region: CASSLGLRETQYF. CDR3 DNA sequence: TGTGCCAGCAGCTTAGGCCTCAGGGAGACCCAGTACTTC.

The CDR3 is CASSEAWGYTF. The CDR3 DNA reads as TGTGCCAGCAGTGAAGCTTGGGGCTACACCTTC. The V gene is TRBV2, the J gene TRBJ1-2; D is undetermined. This CDR3 has 11 residues. In germline, CDR1 is SNHLY, CDR2 FYNNEI. Trimming pared 0 bases from V and 8 bases from J, leaving 4 bases between.

The chain uses TRBV5-1 and TRBJ2-3, with D perhaps TRBD1 or TRBD2 (5 bases each). V lost 10 bases and J 0 bases, leaving 12 bases between the germline ends. CDR1 is SGHRS, CDR2 YFSETQ, per germline. This CDR3 has 13 amino acids. CDR3 amino acids: CAERDGSTDTQYF. The CDR3 region has the DNA TGCGCCGAACGGGACGGTAGCACAGATACGCAGTATTTT.

The V and J genes are TRBV7-3 and TRBJ1-1; D unclear. The length of the CDR3 is 15 residues. V was trimmed by 5 bases and J by 4 bases, leaving 17 bases between them. The germline gives CDR1 SGHTA, CDR2 FQGTGA. CDR3 residues: CASSPSRGYGTEAFF. CDR3 sequence (DNA): TGTGCCAGCAGCCCAAGTCGGGGATATGGCACTGAAGCTTTCTTT.